Sequencing of this TCR beta chain was carried out in a study of monozygotic twins with cystic fibrosis. Notes on the study in general: Nucleotide-identical clonotype sharing was significantly higher within monozygotic CF twin pairs than between unrelated CF individuals. Median Simpson clonality of 0.0095 suggested naive T cells predominated. J usage was most co-twin-similar in 8 of 16 pairs, V in 13. Age, concordance and disease severity did not associate with shared CDR3 numbers.

The table came from immunoSEQ multiplex PCR; TCRdb's copy has only in-frame clones and leaves some out. The sample holds approximately 21,000 clones, 87% seen once. V shed 4 bases and J 7 bases; nucleotides not matched to a gene: 4. The germline CDR1 and CDR2 sequences are SQVTM and ANQGSEA. CDR3 length: 13 residues. Regarding this clone: The antigen remains unidentified.

The chain employs TRBV29-1 and TRBJ2-2, with 9 bases aligning to TRBD1. Sequencing input: blood. The source of this sequence is a woman in her 30s with cystic fibrosis. CDR3 in DNA: TGCAGCGTTGGAACAGGGGGCAACGGGGAGCTGTTTTTT. Translation: CSVGTGGNGELFF.